This T cell receptor beta chain was recovered during a study of beta chain features in type 1 diabetes. Study overall: Age, gender and cell yields were similar between patients and healthy donors. The study, taken as a whole, reports: Fewer junction insertions and more nucleotide deletions appeared in type 1 diabetes patients. For patients, the naive, central memory and Treg TCRB repertoires appeared more alike than for healthy donors.

The J segment lost 6 bases and the V segment lost 4 bases, leaving 8 bases of the junction unmatched. CDR3 length equals 15 residues. In germline, CDR1 is SGHTA, CDR2 FQGNSA. The investigators reverse transcribed all of the isolated RNA, so they sequenced expressed TCRB transcripts. Read counts averaged around 3.6 million for samples of naive, central memory and regulatory T cells. Using immunoSEQ multiplex PCR, the repertoire was profiled, and TCRdb retains in-frame clones only, with some absent. The table lists roughly 300,000 clones, 8% of them singletons. This clone was observed a handful of times. Its specificity is unknown.

The sample taken for sequencing was central memory CD4+ T cells from blood. The sequence was collected from a woman aged 18-30 years in good health. The rearrangement uses TRBV7-2 and TRBJ2-3; TRBD1 matches at 9 bases. As DNA, the CDR3 is TGTGCCAGCAGCTCAGGACAGGGGCCGAGGGATACGCAGTATTTT. It is translated as CASSSGQGPRDTQYF.